Sequencing of this TCR beta chain was carried out in a study of beta chain features in type 1 diabetes. The V end lost 6 bases, the J end lost 5 bases, and 8 bases lay between the germline ends. The CDR3 sequence is 12 residues long. The V gene's germline CDR1 is ENHRY and CDR2 SYGVKD. All of the isolated RNA was reverse transcribed, so expressed TCRB transcripts were sequenced. Using immunoSEQ multiplex PCR, the repertoire was profiled, and TCRdb retains in-frame clones only, with some absent. The table records hundreds of thousands of clones, about 29% of them present only once. This clone was seen only a few times.

The receptor comes from a man aged 18 to 30 in good health. Sequenced sample: naive CD4+ T cells from blood. The V gene is TRBV10-3, the J gene TRBJ2-1; D not resolved. CDR3 amino acids: CAIRDGDNEQFF. CDR3 in DNA: TGTGCCATCAGGGACGGAGACAATGAGCAGTTCTTC.